This T cell receptor (beta chain) was identified during a study of blood T cells in healthy people across ages. Overall study results and limits: Greater diversity and more naive CD4+ cells were seen in long-lived donors than in aged donors.

About this clonotype: Its antigen is unknown.

Healthy Russian Caucasian donors spanned ages roughly 6 to 90 years. This CDR3 region has 15 residues. Unmatched junction bases numbered 6, after V lost 6 bases and J lost 2 bases. Germline values: CDR1 DFQATT, CDR2 SNEGSKA (reference sequence). A J-beta primer mix and a sample-barcoded 5' primer were used in a second PCR of about 7 to 12 cycles. TCRdb re-analysed the 5' RACE reads in MiXCR, keeping a single row per CDR3 protein. The sample lists about 800,000 distinct CDR3 sequences, about three fifths occurring once. The sequenced sample consisted of blood. The V gene is TRBV20-1, the J gene TRBJ2-3, with TRBD2 identical over 12 bases. The clonotype comes from a man aged 25-40 years in good health. CDR3 sequence (DNA): TGCAGTGCAAACGGACTAGCGGGATCCACAGATACGCAGTATTTT. This translates into CSANGLAGSTDTQYF.